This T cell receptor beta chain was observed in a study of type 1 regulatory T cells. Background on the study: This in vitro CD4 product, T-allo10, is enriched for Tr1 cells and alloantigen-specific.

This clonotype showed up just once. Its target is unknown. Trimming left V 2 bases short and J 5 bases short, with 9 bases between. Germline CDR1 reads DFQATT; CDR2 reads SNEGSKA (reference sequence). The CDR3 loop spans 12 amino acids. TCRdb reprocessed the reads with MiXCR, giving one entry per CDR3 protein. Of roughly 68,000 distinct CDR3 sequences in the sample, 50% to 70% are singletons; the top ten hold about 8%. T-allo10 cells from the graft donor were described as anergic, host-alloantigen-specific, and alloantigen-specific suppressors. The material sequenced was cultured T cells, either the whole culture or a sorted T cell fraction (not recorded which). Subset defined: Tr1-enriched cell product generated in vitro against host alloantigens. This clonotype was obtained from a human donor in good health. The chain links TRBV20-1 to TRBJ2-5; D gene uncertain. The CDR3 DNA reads TGCAGTGCTAGAATTCCGCTCGAGACCCAGTACTTC. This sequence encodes CSARIPLETQYF.